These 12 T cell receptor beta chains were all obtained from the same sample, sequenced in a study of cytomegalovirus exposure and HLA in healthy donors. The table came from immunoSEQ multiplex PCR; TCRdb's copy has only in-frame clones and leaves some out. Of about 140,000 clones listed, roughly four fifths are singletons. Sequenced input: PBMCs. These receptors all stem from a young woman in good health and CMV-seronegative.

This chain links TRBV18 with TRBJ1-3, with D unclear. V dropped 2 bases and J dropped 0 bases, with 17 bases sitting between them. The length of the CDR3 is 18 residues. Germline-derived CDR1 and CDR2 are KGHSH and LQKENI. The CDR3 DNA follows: TGTGCCAGCTCACCAACGGTTAGCAGAAACCCCTCTGGAAACACCATATATTTT. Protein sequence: CASSPTVSRNPSGNTIYF.

This chain's CDR3 is CASSPGTGNTGELFF. In nucleotides, the CDR3 is TGTGCCAGCAGCCCCGGGACAGGGAACACCGGGGAGCTGTTTTTT. The genes are TRBV7-9 and TRBJ2-2; 8 positions agree with TRBD1. The CDR3 sequence is 15 residues long. V lost 5 bases and J lost 1; bases outside the gene matches: 3. CDR1 SEHNR and CDR2 FQNEAQ come from the germline V gene (reference sequence).

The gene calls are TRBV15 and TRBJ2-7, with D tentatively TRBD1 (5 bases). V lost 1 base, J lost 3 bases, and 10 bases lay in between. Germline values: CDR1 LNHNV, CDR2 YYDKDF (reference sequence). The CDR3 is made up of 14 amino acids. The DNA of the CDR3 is TGTGCCACCAGCAGAGGCAGGGAATTCTACGAGCAGTACTTC. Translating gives CATSRGREFYEQYF.

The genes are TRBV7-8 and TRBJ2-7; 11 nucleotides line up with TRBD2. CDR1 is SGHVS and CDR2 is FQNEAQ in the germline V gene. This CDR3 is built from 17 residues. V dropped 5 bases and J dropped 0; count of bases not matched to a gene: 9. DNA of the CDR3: TGTGCCAGCAGCAGTCGTTCCGGGACTAGCGGCTCCTACGAGCAGTACTTC. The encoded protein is CASSSRSGTSGSYEQYF.

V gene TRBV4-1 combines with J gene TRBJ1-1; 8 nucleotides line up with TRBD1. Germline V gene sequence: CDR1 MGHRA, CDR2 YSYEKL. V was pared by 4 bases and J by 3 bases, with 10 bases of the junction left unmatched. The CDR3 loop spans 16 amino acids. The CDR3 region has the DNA TGCGCCAGCAGCCCCGGACAGGGAAGTTGGGACACTGAAGCTTTCTTT. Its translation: CASSPGQGSWDTEAFF.

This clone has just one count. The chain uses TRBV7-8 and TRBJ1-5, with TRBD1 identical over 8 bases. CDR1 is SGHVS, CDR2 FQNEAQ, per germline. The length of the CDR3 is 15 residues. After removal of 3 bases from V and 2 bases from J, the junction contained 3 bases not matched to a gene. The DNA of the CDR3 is TGTGCCAGCAGCTTGCAGGGGGCTGGCAATCAGCCCCAGCATTTT. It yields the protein CASSLQGAGNQPQHF.

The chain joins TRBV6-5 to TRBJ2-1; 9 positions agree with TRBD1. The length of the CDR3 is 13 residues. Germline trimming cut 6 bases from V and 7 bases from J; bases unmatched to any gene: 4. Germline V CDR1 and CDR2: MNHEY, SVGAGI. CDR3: CASRPGTGNEQFF. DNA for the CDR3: TGTGCCAGCAGACCCGGGACAGGGAATGAGCAGTTCTTC.

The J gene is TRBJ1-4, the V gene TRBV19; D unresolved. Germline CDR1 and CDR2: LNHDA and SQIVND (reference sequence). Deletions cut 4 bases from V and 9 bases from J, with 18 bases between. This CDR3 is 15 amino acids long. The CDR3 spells CASSTEGYGLKKLFF. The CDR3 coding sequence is TGTGCCAGTAGTACAGAAGGTTATGGGCTCAAAAAACTGTTTTTT.

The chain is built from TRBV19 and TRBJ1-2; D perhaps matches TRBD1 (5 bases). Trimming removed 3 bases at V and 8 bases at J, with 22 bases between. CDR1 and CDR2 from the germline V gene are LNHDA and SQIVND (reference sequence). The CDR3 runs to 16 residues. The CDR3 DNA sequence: TGTGCCAGTAGTATCCGTTTCCAGGGTAAGGGTAGGGGCTACACCTTC. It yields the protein CASSIRFQGKGRGYTF.

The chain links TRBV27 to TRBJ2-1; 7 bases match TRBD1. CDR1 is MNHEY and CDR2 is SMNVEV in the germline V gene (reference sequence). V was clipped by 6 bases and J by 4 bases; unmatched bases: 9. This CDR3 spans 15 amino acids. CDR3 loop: CASSLEGATYNEQFF. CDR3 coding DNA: TGTGCCAGCAGCCTCGAGGGGGCCACATACAATGAGCAGTTCTTC.

The CDR3 reads CASSEGGGGNGGTQYF. The CDR3 DNA is TGTGCCAGCAGTGAAGGTGGAGGGGGCAATGGGGGTACGCAGTATTTT. This chain joins TRBV6-4 and TRBJ2-3, with D tentatively TRBD1 (7 bases). The CDR3 runs to 16 residues. Germline lookup yields CDR1 MRHNA and CDR2 SNTAGT. Trimming pared 3 bases from V and 8 bases from J, leaving 21 bases between.

CDR3 sequence: CASSSSRQVPYEQYF. The CDR3, as DNA: TGTGCCAGTAGTTCATCGCGACAGGTCCCCTACGAGCAGTACTTC. The chain recombines TRBV19 with TRBJ2-7, with D possibly being TRBD1 (6 bases). This CDR3 has 15 amino acids. V gave up 5 bases and J gave up 2 bases, with 16 bases separating them. CDR1 and CDR2 (germline): LNHDA, SQIVND (reference sequence).